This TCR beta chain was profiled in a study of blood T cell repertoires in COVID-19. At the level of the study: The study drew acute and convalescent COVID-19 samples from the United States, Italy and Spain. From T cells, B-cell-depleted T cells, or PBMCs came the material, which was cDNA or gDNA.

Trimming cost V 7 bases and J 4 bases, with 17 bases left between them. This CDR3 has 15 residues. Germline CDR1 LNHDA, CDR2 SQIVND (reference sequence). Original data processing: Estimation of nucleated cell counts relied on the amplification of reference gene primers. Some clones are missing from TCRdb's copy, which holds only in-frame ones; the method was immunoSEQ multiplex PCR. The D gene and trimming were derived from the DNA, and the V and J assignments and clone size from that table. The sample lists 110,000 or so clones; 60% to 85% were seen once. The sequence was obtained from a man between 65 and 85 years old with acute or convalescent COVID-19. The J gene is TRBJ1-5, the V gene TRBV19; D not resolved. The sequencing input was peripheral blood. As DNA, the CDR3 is TGTGCCAGTAAGGGAACCCCGGGAGGAAATCAGCCCCAGCATTTT. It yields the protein CASKGTPGGNQPQHF.